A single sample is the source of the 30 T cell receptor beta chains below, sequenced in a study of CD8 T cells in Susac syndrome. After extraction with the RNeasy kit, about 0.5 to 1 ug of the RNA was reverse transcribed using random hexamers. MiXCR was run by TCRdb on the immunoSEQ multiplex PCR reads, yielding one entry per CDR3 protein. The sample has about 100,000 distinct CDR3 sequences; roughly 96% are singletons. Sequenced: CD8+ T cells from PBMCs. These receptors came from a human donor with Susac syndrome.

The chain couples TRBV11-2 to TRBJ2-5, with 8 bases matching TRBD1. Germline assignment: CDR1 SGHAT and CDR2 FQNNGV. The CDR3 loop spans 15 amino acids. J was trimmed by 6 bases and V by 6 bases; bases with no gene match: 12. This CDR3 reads CASSYRTGLQKTQYF. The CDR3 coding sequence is TGTGCCAGCAGTTACCGGACAGGGCTCCAGAAGACCCAGTACTTC.

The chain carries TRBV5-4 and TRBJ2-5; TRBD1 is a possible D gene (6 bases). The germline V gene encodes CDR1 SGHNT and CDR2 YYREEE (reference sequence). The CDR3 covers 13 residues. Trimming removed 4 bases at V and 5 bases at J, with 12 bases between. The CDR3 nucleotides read TGTGCCAGCAGCGTTCAGGGGATCGAGACCCAGTACTTC. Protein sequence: CASSVQGIETQYF.

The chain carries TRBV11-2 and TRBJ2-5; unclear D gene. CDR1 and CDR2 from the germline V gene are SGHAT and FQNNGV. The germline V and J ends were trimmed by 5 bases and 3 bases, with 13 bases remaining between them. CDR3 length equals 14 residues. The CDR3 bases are TGTGCCAGCAGCCCACAGCTTTTAGAAGAGACCCAGTACTTC. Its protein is CASSPQLLEETQYF. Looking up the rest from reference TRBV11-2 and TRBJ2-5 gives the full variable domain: EAGVAQSPRYKIIEKRQSVAFWCNPISGHATLYWYQQILGQGPKLLIQFQNNGVVDDSQLPKDRFSAERLKGVDSTLKIQPAKLEDSAVYLCASSPQLLEETQYFGPGTRLLVL.

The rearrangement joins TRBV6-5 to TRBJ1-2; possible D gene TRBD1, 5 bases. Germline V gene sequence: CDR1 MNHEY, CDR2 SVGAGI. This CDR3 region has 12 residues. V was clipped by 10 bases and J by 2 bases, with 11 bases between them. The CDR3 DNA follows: TGTGCCACCCGACAGACCAACTATGGCTACACCTTC. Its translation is CATRQTNYGYTF.

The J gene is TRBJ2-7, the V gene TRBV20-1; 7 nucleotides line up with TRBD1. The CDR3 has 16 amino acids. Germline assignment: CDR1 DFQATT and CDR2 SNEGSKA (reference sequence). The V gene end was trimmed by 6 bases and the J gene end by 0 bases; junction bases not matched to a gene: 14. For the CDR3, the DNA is TGCAGTGCAACACCCGCCGGACAGGTGTTCTCCTACGAGCAGTACTTC. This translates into CSATPAGQVFSYEQYF.

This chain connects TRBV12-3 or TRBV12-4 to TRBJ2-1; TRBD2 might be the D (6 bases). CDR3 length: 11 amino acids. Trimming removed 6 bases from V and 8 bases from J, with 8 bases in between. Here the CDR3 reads CASRSGDEQFF. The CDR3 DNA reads TGTGCCAGCAGATCGGGGGATGAGCAGTTCTTC.

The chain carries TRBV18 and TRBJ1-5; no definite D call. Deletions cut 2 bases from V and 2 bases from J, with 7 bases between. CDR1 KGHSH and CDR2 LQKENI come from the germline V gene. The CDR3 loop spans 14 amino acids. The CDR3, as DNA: TGTGCCAGCTCACCAGGTAGGGGCAATCAGCCCCAGCATTTT. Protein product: CASSPGRGNQPQHF.

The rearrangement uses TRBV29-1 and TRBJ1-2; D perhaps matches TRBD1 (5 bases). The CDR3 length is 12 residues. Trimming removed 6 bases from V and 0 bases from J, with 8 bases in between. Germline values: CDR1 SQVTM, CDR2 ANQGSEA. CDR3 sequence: CSVLTANYGYTF. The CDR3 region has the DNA TGCAGCGTCCTGACAGCTAACTATGGCTACACCTTC.

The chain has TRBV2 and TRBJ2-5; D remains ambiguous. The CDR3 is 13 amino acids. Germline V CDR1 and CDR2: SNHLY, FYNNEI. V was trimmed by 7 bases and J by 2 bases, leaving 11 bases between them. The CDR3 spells CASNASPQETQYF. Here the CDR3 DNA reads TGTGCCAGCAATGCGAGTCCACAAGAGACCCAGTACTTC.

CDR3 nucleotide sequence: TGCGCCAGCAGTCGTCCCTGGAGCAACTATGGCTACACCTTC. This translates into CASSRPWSNYGYTF. The chain couples TRBV23-1 to TRBJ1-2; D remains ambiguous. TRBV23-1 is placed among ORFs of uncertain function. CDR3 length: 14 amino acids. V lost 4 bases and J lost 2, with 11 bases in between.

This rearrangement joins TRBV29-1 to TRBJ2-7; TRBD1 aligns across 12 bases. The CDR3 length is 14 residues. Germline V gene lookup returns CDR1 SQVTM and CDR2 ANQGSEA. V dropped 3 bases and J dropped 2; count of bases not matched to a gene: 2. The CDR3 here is CSVDGTGGTYEQYF. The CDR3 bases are TGCAGCGTTGATGGGACAGGGGGCACCTACGAGCAGTACTTC.

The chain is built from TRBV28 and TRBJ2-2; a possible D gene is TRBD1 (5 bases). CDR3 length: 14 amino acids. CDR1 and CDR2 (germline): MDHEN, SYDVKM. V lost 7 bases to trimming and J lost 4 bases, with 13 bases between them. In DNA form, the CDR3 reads TGTGCCAGCATTGTTCAGGGCGTCACCGGGGAGCTGTTTTTT. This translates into CASIVQGVTGELFF.

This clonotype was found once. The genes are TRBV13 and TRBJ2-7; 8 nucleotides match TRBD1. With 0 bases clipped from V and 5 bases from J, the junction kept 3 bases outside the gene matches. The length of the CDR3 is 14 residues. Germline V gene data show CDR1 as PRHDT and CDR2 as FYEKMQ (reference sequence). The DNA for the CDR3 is TGTGCCAGCAGCTTAGGGGACAGGGAAGACGAGCAGTACTTC. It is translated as CASSLGDREDEQYF.

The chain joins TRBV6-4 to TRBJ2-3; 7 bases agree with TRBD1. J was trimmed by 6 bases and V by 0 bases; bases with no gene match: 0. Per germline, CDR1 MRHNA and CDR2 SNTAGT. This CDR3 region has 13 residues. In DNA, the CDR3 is TGTGCCAGCAGTGACTCGGACAGGGATACGCAGTATTTT. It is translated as CASSDSDRDTQYF.

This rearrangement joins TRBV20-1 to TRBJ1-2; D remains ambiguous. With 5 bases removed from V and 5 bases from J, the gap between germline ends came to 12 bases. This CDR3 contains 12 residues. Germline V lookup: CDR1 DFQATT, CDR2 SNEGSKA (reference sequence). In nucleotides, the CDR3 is TGCAGTGCTTACCCGAGACTTTATGGCTACACCTTC. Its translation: CSAYPRLYGYTF.

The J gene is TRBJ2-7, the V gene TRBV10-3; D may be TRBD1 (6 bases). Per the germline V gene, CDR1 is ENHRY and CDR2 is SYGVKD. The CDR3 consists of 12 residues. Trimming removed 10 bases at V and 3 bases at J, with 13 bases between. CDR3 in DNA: TGTGCCACCGCCACAGGGCGCTACGAGCAGTACTTC. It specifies CATATGRYEQYF.

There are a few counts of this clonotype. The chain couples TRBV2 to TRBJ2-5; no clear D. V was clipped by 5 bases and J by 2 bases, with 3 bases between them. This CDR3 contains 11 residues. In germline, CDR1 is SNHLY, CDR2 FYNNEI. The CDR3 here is CASSYQETQYF. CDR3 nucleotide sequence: TGTGCCAGCAGTTATCAAGAGACCCAGTACTTC.

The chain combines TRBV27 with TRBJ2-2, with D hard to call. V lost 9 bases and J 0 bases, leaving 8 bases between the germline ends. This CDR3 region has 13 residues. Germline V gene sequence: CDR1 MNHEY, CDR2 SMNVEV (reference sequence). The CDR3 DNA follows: TGTGCCAGAGGACGGGCGAACACCGGGGAGCTGTTTTTT. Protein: CARGRANTGELFF.

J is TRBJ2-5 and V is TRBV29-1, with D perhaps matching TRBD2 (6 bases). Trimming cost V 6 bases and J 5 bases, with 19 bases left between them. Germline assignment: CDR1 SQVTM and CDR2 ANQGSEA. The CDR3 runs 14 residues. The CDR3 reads CSVLSGGAGETQYF. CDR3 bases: TGCAGCGTCCTAAGTGGAGGGGCCGGGGAGACCCAGTACTTC.

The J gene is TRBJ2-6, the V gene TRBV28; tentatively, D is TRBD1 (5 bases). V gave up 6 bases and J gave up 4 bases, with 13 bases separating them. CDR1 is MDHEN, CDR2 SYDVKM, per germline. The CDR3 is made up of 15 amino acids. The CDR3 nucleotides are TGTGCCAGCAGCTCAGGGTCGGAAGGGGCCAACGTCCTGACTTTC. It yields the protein CASSSGSEGANVLTF.

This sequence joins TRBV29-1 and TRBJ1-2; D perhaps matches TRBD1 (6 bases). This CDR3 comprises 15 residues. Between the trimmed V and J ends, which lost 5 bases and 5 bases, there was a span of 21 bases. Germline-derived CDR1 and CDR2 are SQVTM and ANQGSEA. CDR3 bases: TGCAGCGTTTATTTCAACGGGGGGCGAAATTATGGCTACACCTTC. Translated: CSVYFNGGRNYGYTF.

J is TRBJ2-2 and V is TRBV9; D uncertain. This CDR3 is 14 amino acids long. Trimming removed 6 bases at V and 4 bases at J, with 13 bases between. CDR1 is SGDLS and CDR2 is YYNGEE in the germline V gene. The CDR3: CASTNLGSTGELFF. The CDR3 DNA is TGTGCCAGCACCAATCTAGGTAGCACCGGGGAGCTGTTTTTT.

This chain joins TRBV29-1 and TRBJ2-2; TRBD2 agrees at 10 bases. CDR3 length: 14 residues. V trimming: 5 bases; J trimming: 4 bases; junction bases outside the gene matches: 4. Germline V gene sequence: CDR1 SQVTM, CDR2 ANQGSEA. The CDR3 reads CSVSSGSTTGELFF. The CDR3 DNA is TGCAGCGTTTCTAGCGGGAGCACCACCGGGGAGCTGTTTTTT.

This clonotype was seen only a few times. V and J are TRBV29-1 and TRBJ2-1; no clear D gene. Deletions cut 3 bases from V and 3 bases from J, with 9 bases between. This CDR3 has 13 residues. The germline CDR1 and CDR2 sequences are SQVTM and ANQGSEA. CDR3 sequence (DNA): TGCAGCGTTGAGGCCCAGGTCTACAATGAGCAGTTCTTC. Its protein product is CSVEAQVYNEQFF.

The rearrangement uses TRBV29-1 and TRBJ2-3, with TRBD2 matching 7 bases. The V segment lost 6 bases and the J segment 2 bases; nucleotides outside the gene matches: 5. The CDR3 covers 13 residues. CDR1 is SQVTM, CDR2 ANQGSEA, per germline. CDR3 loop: CSVLGGDTDTQYF. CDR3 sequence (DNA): TGCAGCGTCCTTGGGGGGGACACAGATACGCAGTATTTT.

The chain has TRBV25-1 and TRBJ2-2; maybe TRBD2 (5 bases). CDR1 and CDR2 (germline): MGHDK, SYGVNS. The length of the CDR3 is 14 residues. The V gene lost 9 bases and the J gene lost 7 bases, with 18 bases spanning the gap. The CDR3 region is CASEPRTRGGELFF. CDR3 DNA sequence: TGTGCCAGTGAACCTCGGACCCGGGGCGGGGAGCTGTTTTTT. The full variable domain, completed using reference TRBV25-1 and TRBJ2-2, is EADIYQTPRYLVIGTGKKITLECSQTMGHDKMYWYQQDPGMELHLIHYSYGVNSTEKGDLSSESTVSRIRTEHFPLTLESARPSHTSQYLCASEPRTRGGELFFGEGSRLTVL.

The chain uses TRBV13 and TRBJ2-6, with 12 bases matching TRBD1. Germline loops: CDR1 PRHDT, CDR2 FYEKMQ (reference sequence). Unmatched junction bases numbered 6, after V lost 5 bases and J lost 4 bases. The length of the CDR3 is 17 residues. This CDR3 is CASSAGTGGAGANVLTF. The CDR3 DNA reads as TGTGCCAGCAGCGCAGGGACAGGGGGCGCCGGGGCCAACGTCCTGACTTTC.

In nucleotides, the CDR3 is TGTGCTAGTGGCTTAGGACAGAATCAGCCCCAGCATTTT. Its protein is CASGLGQNQPQHF. The rearrangement joins TRBV12-5 to TRBJ1-5, with a weak D call TRBD1 (6 bases). Germline V gene lookup returns CDR1 LGHNT and CDR2 FRNRAP. The V end was cut by 6 bases, the J end by 4 bases, with 10 bases between. The CDR3 contains 13 residues.

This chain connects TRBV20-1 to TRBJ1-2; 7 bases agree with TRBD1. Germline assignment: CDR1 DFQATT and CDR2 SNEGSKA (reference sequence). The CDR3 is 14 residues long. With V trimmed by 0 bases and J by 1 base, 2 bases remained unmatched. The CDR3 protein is CSAREQGFNYGYTF. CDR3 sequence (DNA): TGCAGTGCTAGAGAACAGGGGTTTAACTATGGCTACACCTTC.

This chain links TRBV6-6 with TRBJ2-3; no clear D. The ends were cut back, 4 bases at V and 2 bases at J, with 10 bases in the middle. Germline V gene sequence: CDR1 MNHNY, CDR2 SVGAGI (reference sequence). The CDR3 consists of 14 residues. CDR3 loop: CASSLTDPTDTQYF. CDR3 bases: TGTGCCAGCAGTTTAACGGATCCCACAGATACGCAGTATTTT.